This T cell receptor beta chain is drawn from a study of cytomegalovirus exposure and HLA in healthy donors. Study-level information: As released early, the data held roughly 85 million unique TCRs from HLA-typed donors. Study-level points and caveats: Only CMV serostatus was available as immune exposure information. Analysis performed later found 16,000 or so TCR beta sequences associated with HLA alleles at 0.05 false discovery rate.

About this clone itself: Its antigen is unidentified.

The PCR employed 60 Vbeta primers together with 13 Jbeta primers. The data were produced by immunoSEQ multiplex PCR, yet TCRdb's version contains in-frame clones alone and is incomplete. The sample lists about 140,000 clones; just over 65% were seen once. Though nominally healthy at sampling, donors likely had unrecorded immune exposures. The CDR3 has 17 residues. Trimming cost V 0 bases and J 4 bases, with 17 bases left between them. Germline CDR1 reads MGHRA; CDR2 reads YSYEKL. The sample taken for sequencing was PBMCs. The rearrangement uses TRBV4-1 and TRBJ2-3, with D possibly TRBD2 on 5 matching bases. This clonotype originated in a woman aged 55-70 years in good health and CMV-seronegative. CDR3 sequence: CASSQDVTSRGADTQYF. The CDR3 nucleotides read TGCGCCAGCAGCCAAGATGTAACTAGTAGAGGAGCAGATACGCAGTATTTT.